The 29 T cell receptor beta chains listed next were all sequenced from one sample in a study of blood T cell repertoires in COVID-19. The assay was immunoSEQ multiplex PCR, and TCRdb's table has in-frame clones only and misses some. The table has roughly 150,000 clones, 87% seen once. Material: PBMCs or T cells enriched from blood (not recorded which). All receptors derive from a woman aged 35 to 49 who had been exposed to COVID-19.

A single count supports this clone. The chain links TRBV28 to TRBJ1-5; D remains ambiguous. Germline CDR1 MDHEN, CDR2 SYDVKM. Trimming shortened V by 5 bases and J by 0 bases, and 11 bases separated the two germline ends. The CDR3 is 15 residues long. CDR3 nucleotides: TGTGCCAGCAGTCCCCCGGGAAATAGCAATCAGCCCCAGCATTTT. Translating it yields CASSPPGNSNQPQHF.

V is TRBV28 and J is TRBJ1-4; 10 bases match TRBD1. Germline lookup yields CDR1 MDHEN and CDR2 SYDVKM. J lost 7 bases, V lost 5 bases, and 4 bases had no gene match. The CDR3 extends over 14 amino acids. In nucleotides, the CDR3 is TGTGCCAGCAGTACGGACAGGGGGGGTGAAAAACTGTTTTTT. It is translated as CASSTDRGGEKLFF.

This clone appeared a single time. The rearrangement links TRBV18 to TRBJ2-1; TRBD2 agrees at 8 bases. Trimming cost V 4 bases and J 6 bases; bases outside gene matches: 14. The CDR3 has 17 residues. Germline V CDR1 and CDR2: KGHSH, LQKENI. CDR3 DNA: TGTGCCAGCTCACTCAGTAACGCGGGAGGACTCCTCAATGAGCAGTTCTTC. Residues: CASSLSNAGGLLNEQFF.

This rearrangement joins TRBV6-5 to TRBJ2-2, with D maybe TRBD2 (6 bases). V was pared by 0 bases and J by 4 bases, with 12 bases between. Per the germline V gene, CDR1 is MNHEY and CDR2 is SVGAGI. The CDR3 is 16 amino acids. Written as DNA, the CDR3 is TGTGCCAGCAGTTACTCGGCGGGGCAGTTCACCGGGGAGCTGTTTTTT. Its translation is CASSYSAGQFTGELFF.

The chain is built from TRBV7-9 and TRBJ2-1; 7 bases match TRBD2. With 3 bases clipped from V and 8 bases from J, the junction kept 22 bases outside the gene matches. Per the germline V gene, CDR1 is SEHNR and CDR2 is FQNEAQ (reference sequence). The CDR3 runs 19 residues. The CDR3 protein is CASSFARAGWRRIVDEQFF. CDR3 nucleotide sequence: TGTGCCAGCAGCTTTGCCCGAGCGGGATGGCGGCGGATCGTTGATGAGCAGTTCTTC. Complete variable domain (other parts from reference TRBV7-9 and TRBJ2-1): DTGVSQNPRHKITKRGQNVTFRCDPISEHNRLYWYRQTLGQGPEFLTYFQNEAQLEKSRLLSDRFSAERPKGSFSTLEIQRTEQGDSAMYLCASSFARAGWRRIVDEQFFGPGTRLTVL.

V is TRBV9 and J is TRBJ2-1; possible D gene TRBD1, 5 bases. V lost 0 bases and J 10 bases, leaving 17 bases between the germline ends. This CDR3 has 15 residues. The germline CDR1 and CDR2 sequences are SGDLS and YYNGEE. DNA of the CDR3: TGTGCCAGCAGCGTAGGTTGGACAAATCTACGGGAGCAGTTCTTC. This translates into CASSVGWTNLREQFF.

The genes are TRBV29-1 and TRBJ1-2, with unresolved D. Trimming pared 0 bases from V and 7 bases from J, leaving 9 bases between. The germline V gene encodes CDR1 SQVTM and CDR2 ANQGSEA. This CDR3 region has 12 residues. The CDR3 is CSVEDFQVGYTF. CDR3 coding DNA: TGCAGCGTTGAAGACTTCCAGGTTGGCTACACCTTC.

The chain combines TRBV28 with TRBJ1-2; 10 nucleotides match TRBD1. CDR3 size: 16 residues. The V segment lost 2 bases and the J segment 2 bases; nucleotides outside the gene matches: 5. Per the germline V gene, CDR1 is MDHEN and CDR2 is SYDVKM. The CDR3 region is CASSLRGGQGNYGYTF. The DNA of the CDR3 is TGTGCCAGCAGTTTAAGGGGGGGACAGGGGAACTATGGCTACACCTTC.

This clone was picked up one time. V is TRBV29-1 and J is TRBJ1-2; D gene unclear. The ends were cut back, 3 bases at V and 2 bases at J, with 10 bases in the middle. This CDR3 has 13 residues. The germline V gene has CDR1 SQVTM and CDR2 ANQGSEA. The CDR3 reads CSVDPTSNYGYTF. Written as DNA, the CDR3 is TGCAGCGTTGATCCTACGTCAAACTATGGCTACACCTTC. Variable domain in full (rest from reference TRBV29-1 and TRBJ1-2): SAVISQKPSRDICQRGTSLTIQCQVDSQVTMMFWYRQQPGQSLTLIATANQGSEATYESGFVIDKFPISRPNLTFSTLTVSNMSPEDSSIYLCSVDPTSNYGYTFGSGTRLTVV.

The J gene is TRBJ1-2, the V gene TRBV4-1; tentatively, D is TRBD1 (6 bases). The germline V gene encodes CDR1 MGHRA and CDR2 YSYEKL. This CDR3 region has 15 residues. With 4 bases removed from V and 2 bases from J, the gap between germline ends came to 14 bases. As DNA, the CDR3 is TGCGCCAGCAGCCCGACAGGAGAATACAACTATGGCTACACCTTC. Protein sequence: CASSPTGEYNYGYTF.

In its sample, this clone was seen a few times. A junction end diverges from the germline sequence, so it may reflect a read error. The rearrangement joins TRBV5-1 to TRBJ2-7, with 7 bases lining up with TRBD2. Germline CDR1 reads SGHRS; CDR2 reads YFSETQ. This CDR3 comprises 12 residues. For the CDR3, the DNA is TGCGCCAGCAGCTTGGAGCGGGGCCCCCCCGACTTC. This sequence encodes CASSLERGPPDF. The full variable domain, with the rest looked up from reference TRBV5-1 and TRBJ2-7, is KAGVTQTPRYLIKTRGQQVTLSCSPISGHRSVSWYQQTPGQGLQFLFEYFSETQRNKGNFPGRFSGRQFSNSRSEMNVSTLELGDSALYLCASSLERGPPDFGPGTRLTVT.

The rearrangement links TRBV19 to TRBJ2-5; TRBD1 agrees at 8 bases. Germline V gene sequence: CDR1 LNHDA, CDR2 SQIVND (reference sequence). CDR3 size: 15 residues. V lost 3 bases, J lost 2 bases, and 5 bases stayed unmatched. The CDR3 loop is CASSMTGAGQETQYF. Here the CDR3 DNA reads TGTGCCAGTAGTATGACAGGGGCCGGACAAGAGACCCAGTACTTC.

This chain joins TRBV6-2 or TRBV6-3 and TRBJ1-4, with D perhaps matching TRBD1 (6 bases). Per the germline V gene, CDR1 is MNHEY and CDR2 is SVGEGT. Trimming left V 2 bases short and J 4 bases short, with 11 bases between. The CDR3 loop spans 15 amino acids. The CDR3 spells CASSYIGQLNEKLFF. CDR3 in DNA: TGTGCCAGCAGTTACATTGGACAGCTTAATGAAAAACTGTTTTTT.

The chain joins TRBV5-5 to TRBJ1-5; 7 bases map to TRBD1. J lost 2 bases, V lost 4 bases, and 6 bases had no gene match. CDR3 size: 15 residues. Per the germline V gene, CDR1 is SGHKS and CDR2 is YYEKEE (reference sequence). CDR3 DNA sequence: TGTGCCAGCAGCCCCCGACAGGGAGGCAATCAGCCCCAGCATTTT. Amino acid sequence: CASSPRQGGNQPQHF.

This chain joins TRBV6-2 or TRBV6-3 and TRBJ2-7; D is possibly TRBD1 (5 bases). The CDR3 loop spans 13 amino acids. V was trimmed by 2 bases and J by 0 bases, leaving 5 bases between them. CDR1 MNHEY and CDR2 SVGEGT come from the germline V gene. The CDR3 reads CASSYQGSYEQYF. DNA for the CDR3: TGTGCCAGCAGTTACCAGGGCTCCTACGAGCAGTACTTC.

The rearrangement joins TRBV10-3 to TRBJ1-3; no clear D. There are 15 residues in the CDR3. The V gene's germline CDR1 is ENHRY and CDR2 SYGVKD. V lost 3 bases to trimming and J lost 0 bases, with 9 bases between them. The CDR3 loop reads CAISESGNSGNTIYF. CDR3 DNA sequence: TGTGCCATCAGTGAATCTGGCAACTCTGGAAACACCATATATTTT.

The chain uses TRBV24-1 and TRBJ2-1, with 9 positions matching TRBD2. CDR3 length: 15 amino acids. CDR1 KGHDR and CDR2 SFDVKD come from the germline V gene. V lost 4 bases and J lost 5; bases outside the gene matches: 5. The chain's CDR3 is CATSDPSGTHNEQFF. CDR3 bases: TGTGCCACCAGTGACCCTAGCGGGACACACAATGAGCAGTTCTTC.

The chain combines TRBV5-1 with TRBJ2-1; 8 bases are shared with TRBD2. V gave up 2 bases and J gave up 5 bases; unmatched junction bases: 6. The V gene's germline CDR1 is SGHRS and CDR2 YFSETQ. The CDR3 runs 15 residues. CDR3 residues: CASSFLGTRDNEQFF. DNA of the CDR3: TGCGCCAGCAGCTTCTTGGGGACTAGGGACAATGAGCAGTTCTTC.

This rearrangement joins TRBV7-8 to TRBJ2-2; 8 bases line up with TRBD1. The CDR3 sequence is 14 residues long. J was trimmed by 5 bases and V by 5 bases; bases with no gene match: 4. Germline lookup yields CDR1 SGHVS and CDR2 FQNEAQ. CDR3 in amino acids: CASSPYRGTGELFF. For the CDR3, the DNA is TGTGCCAGCAGCCCCTACAGGGGGACCGGGGAGCTGTTTTTT.

V gene TRBV9 combines with J gene TRBJ1-2, with D hard to call. The CDR3 totals 15 residues. Trimming shortened V by 3 bases and J by 5 bases, and 17 bases separated the two germline ends. Per the germline V gene, CDR1 is SGDLS and CDR2 is YYNGEE. The CDR3 nucleotides read TGTGCCAGCAGCGGACTTCCCGGGAGTGATTATGGCTACACCTTC. Encoded protein: CASSGLPGSDYGYTF.

This chain uses TRBV5-4 with TRBJ1-1; D remains ambiguous. From germline, CDR1 is SGHNT and CDR2 YYREEE (reference sequence). Between the trimmed V and J ends, which lost 5 bases and 2 bases, there was a span of 16 bases. This CDR3 spans 15 amino acids. CDR3 nucleotides: TGTGCCAGCAGTCTGGCAGGACGGGGAAACACTGAAGCTTTCTTT. The encoded protein is CASSLAGRGNTEAFF.

The rearrangement links TRBV19 to TRBJ2-7, with 8 bases aligning to TRBD2. Germline CDR1 reads LNHDA; CDR2 reads SQIVND (reference sequence). Trimming at V came to 5 bases and at J to 6 bases, leaving 15 bases not matched to a gene. The CDR3 is made up of 16 amino acids. CDR3 sequence: CASSSIAGGSNGEQYF. For the CDR3, the DNA is TGTGCCAGTAGTTCCATCGCGGGGGGTTCCAATGGCGAGCAGTACTTC.

V usage is TRBV29-1 and J usage is TRBJ1-1; TRBD1 is a possible D gene (6 bases). This CDR3 spans 11 amino acids. V gave up 4 bases and J gave up 5 bases, with 8 bases separating them. The V gene's germline CDR1 is SQVTM and CDR2 ANQGSEA. In DNA, the CDR3 is TGCAGCGTTGTTCAGGGGACTGAAGCTTTCTTT. This translates into CSVVQGTEAFF.

V is TRBV19 and J is TRBJ1-1; D remains ambiguous. Trimming left V 9 bases short and J 2 bases short, with 10 bases between. Germline V gene sequence: CDR1 LNHDA, CDR2 SQIVND (reference sequence). The CDR3 totals 12 residues. The CDR3 coding sequence is TGTGCCAGCCACTTTGCTAACACTGAAGCTTTCTTT. Its protein product is CASHFANTEAFF.

The table lists this clone with a count of one. This chain joins TRBV7-9 and TRBJ1-5, with D tentatively TRBD1 (6 bases). Germline V gives CDR1 SEHNR, CDR2 FQNEAQ (reference sequence). V shed 7 bases and J shed 4 bases, with 11 bases lying between them. The CDR3 has 13 amino acids. The CDR3, as DNA: TGTGCCAGCACAAAGGGGGGGAATCAGCCCCAGCATTTT. Protein: CASTKGGNQPQHF. The full variable domain, rest sourced from reference TRBV7-9 and TRBJ1-5, is DTGVSQNPRHKITKRGQNVTFRCDPISEHNRLYWYRQTLGQGPEFLTYFQNEAQLEKSRLLSDRFSAERPKGSFSTLEIQRTEQGDSAMYLCASTKGGNQPQHFGDGTRLSIL.

The gene calls are TRBV10-2 and TRBJ1-5, with 7 bases aligning to TRBD1. Trimming cost V 6 bases and J 4 bases; bases outside gene matches: 6. Germline values: CDR1 WSHSY, CDR2 SAAADI. CDR3 length: 14 amino acids. CDR3 loop: CASRAGTVNQPQHF. CDR3 sequence (DNA): TGCGCCAGCAGGGCCGGGACAGTAAATCAGCCCCAGCATTTT.

The rearrangement links TRBV25-1 to TRBJ1-6, with TRBD1 as a possible D gene (6 bases). V was trimmed by 3 bases and J by 5 bases, leaving 11 bases between them. In germline, CDR1 is MGHDK, CDR2 SYGVNS. The CDR3 consists of 15 residues. The CDR3 DNA reads as TGTGCCAGCAGTGACGACAGGTTGAATAATTCACCCCTCCACTTT. As protein: CASSDDRLNNSPLHF.

The chain uses TRBV27 and TRBJ1-1, with a possible D match to TRBD1 (6 bases). V shed 1 base and J shed 6 bases, with 12 bases lying between them. Germline CDR1 is MNHEY and CDR2 is SMNVEV (reference sequence). This CDR3 is built from 14 residues. CDR3 DNA sequence: TGTGCCAGCAGTTTATTTCAGGGGTTGGCTGAAGCTTTCTTT. As protein: CASSLFQGLAEAFF.

This clone was counted once. J is TRBJ2-7 and V is TRBV19; 9 bases are a match to TRBD2. Germline lookup yields CDR1 LNHDA and CDR2 SQIVND (reference sequence). The trim removed 2 bases at V and 7 bases at J, leaving 15 bases unmatched. The CDR3 is made up of 17 amino acids. CDR3 protein: CASSIPNSAGGPYEQYF. CDR3 coding DNA: TGTGCCAGTAGTATACCGAACTCGGCGGGAGGGCCATATGAGCAGTACTTC.